The TCR beta chain described here comes from a study of shared clonotypes between healthy human individuals. Germline V gene lookup returns CDR1 MDHEN and CDR2 SYDVKM. This CDR3 has 13 residues. The V segment lost 4 bases and the J segment 5 bases; nucleotides outside the gene matches: 4. Data came from immunoSEQ multiplex PCR; TCRdb stores just in-frame clones and leaves some out. Here the sample spans around 1.6 million clones, approximately 98% being singletons. This clone was detected only once. In the same sample, other DNA sequences code for this CDR3. The TCR originated in a young man in good health. Sequences were obtained from naive CD4+ T cells sorted from blood. Regarding subset: CD45RA+ positively selected. This chain uses TRBV28 with TRBJ1-2, with 7 bases lining up with TRBD1. The CDR3 region is CASSSGTAYGYTF. The CDR3 DNA follows: TGTGCCAGCAGTTCGGGGACAGCTTATGGCTACACCTTC.